In this sample, the clone carrying this T cell receptor beta chain turned up many times. Its antigen is not known. The observed sequence ends 3 residues before the CDR3 terminus, with the missing tail filled in from the germline J gene. The entry originates in a study of T cell clonality in common variable immunodeficiency. This CDR3 contains 18 residues. The V segment lost 5 bases and the J segment 1 base; nucleotides outside the gene matches: 13. Germline V gene data show CDR1 as MDHEN and CDR2 as SYDVKM. Overall study findings and caveats: Authors noted CVID clonality's cause needs subpopulation repertoire sequencing. Compared with controls, CVID subjects had fewer shared TCRbeta clones.

Patients and controls were mostly of Caucasian heritage. Here immunoSEQ multiplex PCR was the method, and the copy in TCRdb shows in-frame clones only, minus some. The sample contains around 55,000 clones, none of them singletons. The sequence was obtained from a person aged 18 to 75 in good health. Sequencing was performed on peripheral blood mononuclear cells. The V call is TRBV28, the J call TRBJ1-4; 7 nucleotides align to TRBD1. Partial CDR3 DNA: TGTGCCAGCAGTCCTCTTCTACAGGGGAGTAGAACTAATGAAAAA. Amino acids: CASSPLLQGSRTNEK. The complete CDR3 sequence is CASSPLLQGSRTNEKLFF.